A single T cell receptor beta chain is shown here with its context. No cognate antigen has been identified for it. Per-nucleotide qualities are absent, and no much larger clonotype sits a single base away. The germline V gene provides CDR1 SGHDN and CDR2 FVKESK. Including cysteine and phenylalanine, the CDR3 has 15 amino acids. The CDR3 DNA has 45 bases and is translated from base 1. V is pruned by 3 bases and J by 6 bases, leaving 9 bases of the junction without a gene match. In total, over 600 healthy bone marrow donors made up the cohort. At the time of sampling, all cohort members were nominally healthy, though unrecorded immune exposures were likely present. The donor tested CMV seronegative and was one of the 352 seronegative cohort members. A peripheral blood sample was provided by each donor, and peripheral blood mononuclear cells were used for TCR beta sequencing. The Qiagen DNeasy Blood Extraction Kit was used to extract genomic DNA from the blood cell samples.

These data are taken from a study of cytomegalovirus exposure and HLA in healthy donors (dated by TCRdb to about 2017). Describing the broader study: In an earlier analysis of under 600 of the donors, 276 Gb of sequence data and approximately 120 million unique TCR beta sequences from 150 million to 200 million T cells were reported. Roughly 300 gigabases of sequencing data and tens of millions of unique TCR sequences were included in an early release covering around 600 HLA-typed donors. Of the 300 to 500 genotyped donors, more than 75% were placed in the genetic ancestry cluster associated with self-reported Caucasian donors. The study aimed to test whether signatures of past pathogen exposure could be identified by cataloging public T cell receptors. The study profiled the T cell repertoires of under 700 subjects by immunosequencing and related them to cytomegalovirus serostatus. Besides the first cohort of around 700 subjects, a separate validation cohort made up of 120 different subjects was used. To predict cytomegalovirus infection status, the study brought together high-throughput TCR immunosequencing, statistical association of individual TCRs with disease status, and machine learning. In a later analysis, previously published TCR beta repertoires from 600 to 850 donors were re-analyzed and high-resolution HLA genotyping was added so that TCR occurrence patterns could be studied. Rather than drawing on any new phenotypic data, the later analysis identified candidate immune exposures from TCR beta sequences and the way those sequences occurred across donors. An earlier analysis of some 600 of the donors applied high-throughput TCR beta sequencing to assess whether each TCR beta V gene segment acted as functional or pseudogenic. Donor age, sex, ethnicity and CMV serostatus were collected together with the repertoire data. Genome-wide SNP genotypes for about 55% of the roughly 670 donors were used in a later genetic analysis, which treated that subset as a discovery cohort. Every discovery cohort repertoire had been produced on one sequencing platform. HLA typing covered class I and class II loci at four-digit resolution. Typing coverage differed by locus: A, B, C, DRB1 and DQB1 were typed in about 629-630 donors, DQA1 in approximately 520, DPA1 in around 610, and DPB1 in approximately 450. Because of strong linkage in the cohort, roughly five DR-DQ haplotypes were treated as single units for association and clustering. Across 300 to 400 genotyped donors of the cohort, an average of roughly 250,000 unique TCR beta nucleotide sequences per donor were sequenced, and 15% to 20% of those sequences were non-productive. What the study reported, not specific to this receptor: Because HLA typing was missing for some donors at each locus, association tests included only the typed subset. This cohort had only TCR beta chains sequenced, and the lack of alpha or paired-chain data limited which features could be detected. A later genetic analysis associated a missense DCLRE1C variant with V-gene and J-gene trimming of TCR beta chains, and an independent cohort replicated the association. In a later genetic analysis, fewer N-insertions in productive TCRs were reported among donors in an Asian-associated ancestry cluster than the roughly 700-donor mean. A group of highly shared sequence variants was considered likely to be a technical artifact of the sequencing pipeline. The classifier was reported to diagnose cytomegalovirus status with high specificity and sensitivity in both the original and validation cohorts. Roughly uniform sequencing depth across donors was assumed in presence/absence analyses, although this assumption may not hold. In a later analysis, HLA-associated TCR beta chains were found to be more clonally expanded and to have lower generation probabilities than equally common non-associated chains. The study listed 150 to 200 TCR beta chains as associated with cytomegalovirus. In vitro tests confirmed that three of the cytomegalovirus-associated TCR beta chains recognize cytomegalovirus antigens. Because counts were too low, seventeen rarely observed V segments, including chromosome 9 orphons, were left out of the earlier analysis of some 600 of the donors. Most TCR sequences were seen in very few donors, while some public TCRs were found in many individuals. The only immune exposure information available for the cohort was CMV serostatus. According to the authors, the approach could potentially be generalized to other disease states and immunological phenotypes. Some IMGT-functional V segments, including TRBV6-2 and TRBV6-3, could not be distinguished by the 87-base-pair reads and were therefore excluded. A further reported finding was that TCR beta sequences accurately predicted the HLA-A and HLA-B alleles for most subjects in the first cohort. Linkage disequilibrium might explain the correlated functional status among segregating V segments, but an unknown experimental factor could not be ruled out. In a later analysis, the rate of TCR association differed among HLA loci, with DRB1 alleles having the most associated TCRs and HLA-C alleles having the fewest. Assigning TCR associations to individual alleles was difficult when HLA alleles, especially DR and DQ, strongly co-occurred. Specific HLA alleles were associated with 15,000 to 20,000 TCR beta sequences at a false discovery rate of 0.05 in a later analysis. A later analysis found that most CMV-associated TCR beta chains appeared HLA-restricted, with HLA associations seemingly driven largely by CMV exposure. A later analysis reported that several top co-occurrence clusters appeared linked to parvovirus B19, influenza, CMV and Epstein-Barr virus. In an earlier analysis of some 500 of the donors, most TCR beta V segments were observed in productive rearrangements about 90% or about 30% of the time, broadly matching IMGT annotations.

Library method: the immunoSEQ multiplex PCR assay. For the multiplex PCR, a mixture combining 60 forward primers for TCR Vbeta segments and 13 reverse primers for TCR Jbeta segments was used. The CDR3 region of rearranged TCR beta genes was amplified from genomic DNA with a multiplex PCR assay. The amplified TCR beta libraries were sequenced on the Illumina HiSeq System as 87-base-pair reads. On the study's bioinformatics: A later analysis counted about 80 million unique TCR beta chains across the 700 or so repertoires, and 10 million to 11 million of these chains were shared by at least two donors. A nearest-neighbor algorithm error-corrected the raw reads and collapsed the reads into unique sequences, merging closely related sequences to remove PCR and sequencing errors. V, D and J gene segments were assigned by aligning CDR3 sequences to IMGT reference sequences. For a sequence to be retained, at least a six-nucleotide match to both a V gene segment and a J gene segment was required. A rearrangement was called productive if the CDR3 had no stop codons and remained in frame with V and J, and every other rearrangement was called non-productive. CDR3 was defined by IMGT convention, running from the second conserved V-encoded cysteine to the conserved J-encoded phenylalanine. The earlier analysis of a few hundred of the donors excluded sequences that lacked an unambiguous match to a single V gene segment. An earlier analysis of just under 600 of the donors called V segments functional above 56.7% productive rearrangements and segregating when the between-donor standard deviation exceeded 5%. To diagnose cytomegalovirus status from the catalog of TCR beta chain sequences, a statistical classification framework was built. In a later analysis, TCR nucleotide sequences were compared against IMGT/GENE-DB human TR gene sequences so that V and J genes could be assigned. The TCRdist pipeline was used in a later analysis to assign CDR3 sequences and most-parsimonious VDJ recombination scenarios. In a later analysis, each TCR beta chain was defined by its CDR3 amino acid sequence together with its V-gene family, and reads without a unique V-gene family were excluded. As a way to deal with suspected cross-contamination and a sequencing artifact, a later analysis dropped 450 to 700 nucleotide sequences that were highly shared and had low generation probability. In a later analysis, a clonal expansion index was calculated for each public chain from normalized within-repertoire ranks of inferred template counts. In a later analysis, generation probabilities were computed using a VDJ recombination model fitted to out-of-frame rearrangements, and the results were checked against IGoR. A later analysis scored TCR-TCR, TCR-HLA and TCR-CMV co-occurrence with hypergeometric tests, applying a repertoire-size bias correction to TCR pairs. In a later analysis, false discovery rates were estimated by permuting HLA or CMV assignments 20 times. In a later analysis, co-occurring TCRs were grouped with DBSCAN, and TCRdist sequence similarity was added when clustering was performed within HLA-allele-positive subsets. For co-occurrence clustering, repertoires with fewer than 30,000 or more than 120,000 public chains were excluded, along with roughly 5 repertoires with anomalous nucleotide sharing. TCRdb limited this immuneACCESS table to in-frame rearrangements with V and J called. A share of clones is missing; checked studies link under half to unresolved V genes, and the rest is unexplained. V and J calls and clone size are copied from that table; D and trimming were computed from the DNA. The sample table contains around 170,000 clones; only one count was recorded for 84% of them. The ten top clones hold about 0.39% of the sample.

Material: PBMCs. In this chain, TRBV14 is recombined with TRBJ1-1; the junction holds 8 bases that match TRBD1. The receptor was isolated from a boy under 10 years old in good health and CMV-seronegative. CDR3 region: CASSHLRQGRAEAFF. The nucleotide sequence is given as TGTGCCAGCAGCCACTTACGACAGGGGCGGGCTGAAGCTTTCTTT.